Listed below are T cell receptor beta chains from one sample, sequenced in a study of T cell repertoires in cytomegalovirus infection. MiXCR, applied by TCRdb to the reads, yields one record per CDR3 protein. This table holds approximately 910,000 distinct CDR3 sequences, roughly a third found once. These receptors have no identified antigens. The specimen was cultured CD8+ T cells from PBMCs, collected from culture after CMV antigen stimulation. These receptors originate from a human donor in good health (CMV status not recorded). Some clones in this sample may be carry-over from other donors' samples. CDR3s include the opening cysteine and the closing phenylalanine or tryptophan. Each record gives: CDR3 length, J gene, clone size, D gene, V gene, CDR3 protein, CDR3 DNA. A D gene is named only where the DNA matches it firmly. Clone sizes are given selectively: once, few, many, or a class where the clone is expanded.

17	TRBJ2-1	few	TRBD1	TRBV7-6	CASSLGGQGAHLGEQFF	TGTGCCAGCAGCTTAGGAGGGCAGGGGGCGCACCTGGGTGAGCAGTTCTTC
14	TRBJ2-3	NA	NA	TRBV7-9	CASIHREAQDTQYF	TGTGCCAGCATCCACCGAGAGGCGCAAGATACGCAGTATTTT
13	TRBJ2-1	few	NA	TRBV27	CASSFQASGLACF	TGTGCCAGCAGTTTCCAGGCCTCAGGGTTGGCGTGTTTC
18	TRBJ2-1	few	TRBD1	TRBV10-3	CAITPTGDLLDSYNEQFF	TGTGCCATCACCCCGACAGGGGATTTACTAGACTCCTACAATGAGCAGTTCTTC
13	TRBJ1-1	few	NA	TRBV12-3/TRBV12-4	CASGGQLNTEAFF	TGTGCCAGCGGGGGACAACTGAACACTGAAGCTTTCTTT
12	TRBJ1-1	few	TRBD1	TRBV10-3	CAIQAGDSKAFF	TGTGCCATCCAGGCAGGGGACAGCAAAGCTTTCTTT
15	TRBJ2-3	NA	TRBD2	TRBV7-9	CASSLKRGAMNTQYF	TGTGCCAGCAGCTTAAAGCGGGGGGCTATGAATACGCAGTATTTT
16	TRBJ1-2	few	NA	TRBV14	CASSPRTVTYNYGYTF	TGTGCCAGCAGCCCCCGGACAGTAACCTATAACTATGGCTACACCTTC
15	TRBJ2-7	few	NA	TRBV13	CASSLVQRGRYEQYF	TGTGCCAGCAGCTTAGTACAGAGGGGACGCTACGAGCAGTACTTC
14	TRBJ2-5	NA	TRBD2	TRBV4-1	CASSRRGGVETQYF	TGCGCCAGCAGCCGGCGGGGGGGCGTTGAGACCCAGTACTTC
18	TRBJ1-3	few	NA	TRBV7-8	CASSSGVGVSVSGNTIYF	TGTGCCAGCAGCTCAGGGGTCGGGGTATCGGTGTCAGGAAACACCATATATTTT
13	TRBJ1-1	NA	NA	TRBV4-1	CASSYDKNTEAFF	TGCGCCAGCAGCTATGACAAGAACACTGAAGCTTTCTTT
16	TRBJ2-3	NA	NA	TRBV10-2	CASSDEGKDSTDTQYF	TGCGCCAGCAGTGATGAAGGGAAGGACTCCACAGATACGCAGTATTTT
15	TRBJ1-1	few	TRBD1	TRBV7-9	CASSPPQGQGVEAFF	TGTGCCAGCAGCCCTCCACAGGGGCAAGGCGTTGAAGCTTTCTTT
12	TRBJ1-2	few	NA	TRBV7-9	CATRTELYGYTF	TGTGCCACCCGGACAGAACTCTATGGCTACACCTTC
14	TRBJ2-1	once	TRBD1	TRBV27	CASRIQGAINEQFF	TGTGCCAGCAGAATTCAGGGGGCAATTAATGAGCAGTTCTTC
13	TRBJ2-1	few	NA	TRBV5-5	CASSSHRANEQFF	TGTGCCAGCAGCTCGCACAGGGCCAATGAGCAGTTCTTC
17	TRBJ2-1	NA	TRBD1	TRBV27	CASSFPGQARGYNEQFF	TGTGCCAGCAGTTTCCCAGGACAGGCCAGGGGTTACAATGAGCAGTTCTTC
17	TRBJ1-5	NA	NA	TRBV4-2	CASSQQPGFGRNQPQHF	TGTGCCAGCAGCCAACAACCGGGATTTGGTCGGAATCAGCCCCAGCATTTT
20	TRBJ2-7	once	TRBD2	TRBV20-1	CSARDTSGEPSEFSSYEQYF	TGCAGTGCTAGAGATACTAGCGGGGAACCATCCGAGTTTAGCTCCTACGAGCAGTACTTC
14	TRBJ1-2	few	NA	TRBV27	CASSPDRSVYGYTF	TGTGCCAGCAGTCCGGACAGATCAGTCTATGGCTACACCTTC
17	TRBJ1-1	NA	NA	TRBV5-6	CASSLPLLGAGNTEAFF	TGTGCCAGCAGCTTGCCCCTTTTGGGGGCTGGGAACACTGAAGCTTTCTTT
14	TRBJ1-1	NA	NA	TRBV4-2	CASSQERGATEAFF	TGTGCCAGCAGCCAAGAGCGGGGAGCGACTGAAGCTTTCTTT
15	TRBJ2-1	many	TRBD2	TRBV7-9	CASSPPLAGNNEQFF	TGTGCCAGCAGCCCACCCCTAGCGGGAAACAATGAGCAGTTCTTC
15	TRBJ2-2	NA	NA	TRBV27	CASSPGVWDTGELFF	TGTGCCAGCAGCCCAGGGGTATGGGACACCGGGGAGCTGTTTTTT
15	TRBJ1-4	many	NA	TRBV7-8	CASSLASSNNEKLFF	TGTGCCAGCAGCTTAGCTTCCAGCAATAATGAAAAACTGTTTTTT
16	TRBJ1-5	once	NA	TRBV6-5	CASSYSFLEGNQPQHF	TGTGCCAGCAGTTACTCGTTTCTGGAGGGCAATCAGCCCCAGCATTTT
16	TRBJ2-6	few	NA	TRBV13	CASSFGPSSGANVLTF	TGTGCCAGCAGCTTTGGACCGTCCTCTGGGGCCAACGTCCTGACTTTC
15	TRBJ1-1	few	TRBD1	TRBV27	CARTIRQGRTTEAFF	TGTGCCAGAACTATTCGACAGGGACGGACCACTGAAGCTTTCTTT
16	TRBJ1-1	NA	TRBD1	TRBV19	CASSIPRTGVNTEAFF	TGTGCCAGTAGTATACCACGGACAGGGGTGAACACTGAAGCTTTCTTT
15	TRBJ2-2	NA	NA	TRBV7-9	CASSLSGSYTGELFF	TGTGCCAGCAGCTTATCAGGGTCCTACACCGGGGAGCTGTTTTTT
12	TRBJ1-2	once	NA	TRBV2	CASQTGFYGYTF	TGTGCCAGCCAGACGGGCTTTTATGGCTACACCTTC
13	TRBJ1-1	many	NA	TRBV5-4	CASSQDMNTEAFF	TGTGCCAGCAGTCAAGACATGAACACTGAAGCTTTCTTT
13	TRBJ2-3	many	NA	TRBV7-2	CASSSGRPDTQYF	TGTGCCAGCAGCTCCGGTCGTCCAGATACGCAGTATTTT
15	TRBJ1-1	few	TRBD1	TRBV4-3	CASSQEYRGGTEAFF	TGCGCCAGCAGCCAGGAGTACAGGGGAGGCACTGAAGCTTTCTTT
15	TRBJ1-2	once	TRBD1	TRBV19	CASSPRTGGVYGYTF	TGTGCCAGTAGTCCCAGGACAGGGGGCGTCTATGGCTACACCTTC
12	TRBJ1-1	few	NA	TRBV28	CASSFGSPEAFF	TGTGCCAGCAGTTTTGGGTCTCCTGAAGCTTTCTTT
15	TRBJ2-2	NA	NA	TRBV27	CASSLDSSNTGELFF	TGTGCCAGCAGTTTAGACAGCTCGAACACCGGGGAGCTGTTTTTT
15	TRBJ2-5	NA	TRBD2	TRBV6-2/TRBV6-3	CASSSATSGVETQYF	TGTGCCAGCAGCTCCGCGACTAGCGGAGTAGAGACCCAGTACTTC
15	TRBJ1-4	NA	NA	TRBV6-6	CASSYLTDGREKLFF	TGTGCCAGCAGTTACCTCACCGACGGGCGTGAAAAACTGTTTTTT
13	TRBJ2-3	NA	NA	TRBV27	CASGIAVTDTQYF	TGTGCCAGCGGGATAGCGGTCACAGATACGCAGTATTTT
14	TRBJ2-1	many	NA	TRBV6-1	CASSMGGVVDEQFF	TGTGCCAGCAGTATGGGCGGGGTAGTAGATGAGCAGTTCTTC
15	TRBJ1-1	NA	TRBD1	TRBV20-1	CSARVPGQGISEAFF	TGCAGTGCTAGAGTCCCGGGACAGGGGATATCTGAAGCTTTCTTT
13	TRBJ2-5	once	NA	TRBV12-3/TRBV12-4	CASSFGAAETQYF	TGTGCCAGCAGTTTCGGGGCAGCGGAGACCCAGTACTTC
15	TRBJ2-7	NA	NA	TRBV6-1	CASTQGRAGLHEQYF	TGTGCCAGCACCCAGGGGAGGGCTGGATTGCACGAGCAGTACTTC
14	TRBJ2-1	few	NA	TRBV18	CASSPVSEYNEQFF	TGTGCCAGCTCACCAGTCTCCGAGTACAATGAGCAGTTCTTC
16	TRBJ1-1	few	TRBD1	TRBV7-9	CASSRTGGSGDTEAFF	TGTGCCAGCAGCCGGACAGGGGGCAGTGGTGACACTGAAGCTTTCTTT
16	TRBJ1-1	few	NA	TRBV13	CASSLEVGNLNTEAFF	TGTGCCAGCAGCTTAGAGGTGGGCAACCTGAACACTGAAGCTTTCTTT
15	TRBJ2-3	few	NA	TRBV12-3/TRBV12-4	CAAAVTGSSTDTQYF	TGTGCTGCAGCAGTAACGGGATCTAGCACAGATACGCAGTATTTT
12	TRBJ2-1	NA	NA	TRBV27	CASSFNRHEQFF	TGTGCCAGCAGTTTTAATAGACATGAGCAGTTCTTC
13	TRBJ2-3	few	NA	TRBV2	CASSEGTTDTQYF	TGTGCCAGCAGTGAAGGCACGACAGATACGCAGTATTTT
16	TRBJ2-1	NA	NA	TRBV7-6	CASINPSGSLYNEQFF	TGTGCCAGCATCAACCCTTCAGGGTCCCTCTACAATGAGCAGTTCTTC
18	TRBJ2-1	NA	TRBD2	TRBV23-1	CASSQSTPGGGDYNEQFF	TGCGCCAGCAGTCAATCCACCCCCGGCGGGGGGGATTACAATGAGCAGTTCTTC
15	TRBJ2-2	NA	TRBD1	TRBV10-3	CAISYHRGEKGELFF	TGTGCCATCAGTTACCACAGGGGAGAGAAAGGGGAGCTGTTTTTT
13	TRBJ1-2	many	TRBD1	TRBV7-8	CASSETGTGGYTF	TGTGCCAGCAGCGAAACCGGGACAGGTGGCTACACCTTC
16	TRBJ2-2	few	TRBD2	TRBV13	CASSYLTGGRPGELFF	TGTGCCAGCAGCTATTTGACGGGGGGGCGTCCCGGGGAGCTGTTTTTT
13	TRBJ1-6	many	TRBD1	TRBV27	CASSGTGDSPLHF	TGTGCCAGCAGCGGGACAGGGGATTCACCCCTCCACTTT